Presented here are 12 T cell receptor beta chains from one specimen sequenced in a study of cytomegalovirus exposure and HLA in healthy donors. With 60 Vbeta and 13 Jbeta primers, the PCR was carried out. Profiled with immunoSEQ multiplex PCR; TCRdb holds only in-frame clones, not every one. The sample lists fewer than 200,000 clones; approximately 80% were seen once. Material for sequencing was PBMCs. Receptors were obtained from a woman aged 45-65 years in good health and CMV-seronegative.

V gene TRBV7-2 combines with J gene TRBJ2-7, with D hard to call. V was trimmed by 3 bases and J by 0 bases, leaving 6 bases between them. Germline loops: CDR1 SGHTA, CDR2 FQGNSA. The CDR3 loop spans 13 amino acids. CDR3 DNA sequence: TGTGCCAGCAGCTTTTCTAACTCCTACGAGCAGTACTTC. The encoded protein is CASSFSNSYEQYF. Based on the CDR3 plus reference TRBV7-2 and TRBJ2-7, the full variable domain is GAGVSQSPSNKVTEKGKDVELRCDPISGHTALYWYRQSLGQGLEFLIYFQGNSAPDKSGLPSDRFSAERTGGSVSTLTIQRTQQEDSAVYLCASSFSNSYEQYFGPGTRLTVT.

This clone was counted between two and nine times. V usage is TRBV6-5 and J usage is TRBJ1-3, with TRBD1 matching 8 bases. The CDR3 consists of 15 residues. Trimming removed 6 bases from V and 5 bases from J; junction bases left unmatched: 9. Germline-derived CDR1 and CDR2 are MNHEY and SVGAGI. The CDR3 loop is CASRRTGNIRNTIYF. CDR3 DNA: TGTGCCAGCAGACGGACAGGGAACATCAGAAACACCATATATTTT.

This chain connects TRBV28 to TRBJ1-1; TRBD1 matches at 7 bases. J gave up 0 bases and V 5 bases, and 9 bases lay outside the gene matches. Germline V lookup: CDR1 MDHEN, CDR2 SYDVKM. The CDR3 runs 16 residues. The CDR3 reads CASSPSWGQMNTEAFF. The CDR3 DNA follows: TGTGCCAGCAGTCCCAGTTGGGGACAGATGAACACTGAAGCTTTCTTT.

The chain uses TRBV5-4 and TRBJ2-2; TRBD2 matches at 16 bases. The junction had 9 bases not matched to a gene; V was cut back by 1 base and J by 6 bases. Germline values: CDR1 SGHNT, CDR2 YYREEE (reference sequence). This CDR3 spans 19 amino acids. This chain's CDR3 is CASSLLGTSGGAGAGELFF. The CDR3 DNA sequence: TGTGCCAGCAGCTTGTTGGGGACTAGCGGGGGGGCCGGAGCCGGGGAGCTGTTTTTT.

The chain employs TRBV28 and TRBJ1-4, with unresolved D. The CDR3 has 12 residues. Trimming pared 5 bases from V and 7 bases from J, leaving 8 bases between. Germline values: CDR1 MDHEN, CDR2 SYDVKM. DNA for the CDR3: TGTGCCAGCAGTAGTTTAGTTGAAAAACTGTTTTTT. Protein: CASSSLVEKLFF.

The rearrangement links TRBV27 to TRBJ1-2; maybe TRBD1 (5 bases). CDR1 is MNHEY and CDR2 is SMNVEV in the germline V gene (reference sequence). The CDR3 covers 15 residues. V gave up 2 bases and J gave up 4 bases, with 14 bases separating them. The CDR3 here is CASSLRSAGIYGYTF. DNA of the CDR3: TGTGCCAGCAGTTTAAGATCTGCAGGGATCTATGGCTACACCTTC.

DNA for the CDR3: TGTGCCAGTAGCTCTGCCGGGGGCACTGAAGCTTTCTTT. Translation: CASSSAGGTEAFF. J is TRBJ1-1 and V is TRBV19; D might be TRBD1 (5 bases). The CDR3 spans 13 residues. V was shortened by 6 bases and J by 4 bases, with 12 bases between the two germline ends. The germline gives CDR1 LNHDA, CDR2 SQIVND (reference sequence).

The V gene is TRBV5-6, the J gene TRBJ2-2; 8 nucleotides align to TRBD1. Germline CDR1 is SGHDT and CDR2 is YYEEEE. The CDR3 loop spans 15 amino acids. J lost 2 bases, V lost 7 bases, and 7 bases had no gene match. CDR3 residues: CASGRQGTNTGELFF. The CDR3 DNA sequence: TGTGCCAGCGGAAGACAGGGGACAAACACCGGGGAGCTGTTTTTT.

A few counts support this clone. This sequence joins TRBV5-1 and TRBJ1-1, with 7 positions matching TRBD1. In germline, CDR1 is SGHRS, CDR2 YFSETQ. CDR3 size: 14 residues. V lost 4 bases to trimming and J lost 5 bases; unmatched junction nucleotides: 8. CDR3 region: CASSLETGRTEAFF. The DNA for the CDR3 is TGCGCCAGCAGCCTAGAGACAGGGAGGACTGAAGCTTTCTTT.

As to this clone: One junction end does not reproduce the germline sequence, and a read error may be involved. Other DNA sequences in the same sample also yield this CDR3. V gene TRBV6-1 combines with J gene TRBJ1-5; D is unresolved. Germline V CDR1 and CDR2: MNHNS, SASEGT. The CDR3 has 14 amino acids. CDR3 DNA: TGTGCCAGCAGTTTGGGGAGGGTGGGGAAGCCCCAGCACTTT. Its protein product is CASSLGRVGKPQHF.

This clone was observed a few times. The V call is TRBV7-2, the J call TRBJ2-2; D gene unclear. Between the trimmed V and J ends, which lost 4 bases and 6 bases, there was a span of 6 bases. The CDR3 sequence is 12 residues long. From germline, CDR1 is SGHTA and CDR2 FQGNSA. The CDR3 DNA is TGTGCCAGCAGCTCCCCTCCCGGGGAGCTGTTTTTT. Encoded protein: CASSSPPGELFF.

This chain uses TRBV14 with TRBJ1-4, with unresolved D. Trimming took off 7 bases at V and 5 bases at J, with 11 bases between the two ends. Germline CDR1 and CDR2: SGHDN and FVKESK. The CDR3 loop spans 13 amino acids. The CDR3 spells CASTRHENEKLFF. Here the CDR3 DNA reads TGTGCCAGCACTAGGCACGAAAATGAAAAACTGTTTTTT.